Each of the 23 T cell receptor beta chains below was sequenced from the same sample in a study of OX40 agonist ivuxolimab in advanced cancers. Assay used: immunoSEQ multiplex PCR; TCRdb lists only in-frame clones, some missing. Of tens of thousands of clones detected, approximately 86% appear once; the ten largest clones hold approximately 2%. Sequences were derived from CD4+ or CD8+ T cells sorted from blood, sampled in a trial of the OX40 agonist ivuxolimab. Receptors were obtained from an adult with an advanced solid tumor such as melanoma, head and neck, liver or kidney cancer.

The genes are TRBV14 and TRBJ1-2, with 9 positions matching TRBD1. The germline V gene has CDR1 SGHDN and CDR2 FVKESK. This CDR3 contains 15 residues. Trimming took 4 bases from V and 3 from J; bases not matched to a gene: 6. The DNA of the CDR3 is TGTGCCAGCAGCCTTGGGACAGGGAAACACTATGGCTACACCTTC. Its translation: CASSLGTGKHYGYTF.

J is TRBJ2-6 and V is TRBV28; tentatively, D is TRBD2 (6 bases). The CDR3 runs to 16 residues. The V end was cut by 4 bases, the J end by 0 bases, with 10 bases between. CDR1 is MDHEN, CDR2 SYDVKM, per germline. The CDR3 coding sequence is TGTGCCAGCAGTTATGAGGGAGGCTCTGGGGCCAACGTCCTGACTTTC. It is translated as CASSYEGGSGANVLTF.

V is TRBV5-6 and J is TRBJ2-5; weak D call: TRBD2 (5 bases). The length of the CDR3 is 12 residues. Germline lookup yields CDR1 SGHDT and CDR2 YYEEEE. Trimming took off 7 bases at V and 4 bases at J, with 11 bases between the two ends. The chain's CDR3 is CASSGWRETQYF. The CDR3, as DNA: TGTGCCAGCTCGGGGTGGCGAGAGACCCAGTACTTC. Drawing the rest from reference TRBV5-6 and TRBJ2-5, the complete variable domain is DAGVTQSPTHLIKTRGQQVTLRCSPKSGHDTVSWYQQALGQGPQFIFQYYEEEERQRGNFPDRFSGHQFPNYSSELNVNALLLGDSALYLCASSGWRETQYFGPGTRLLVL.

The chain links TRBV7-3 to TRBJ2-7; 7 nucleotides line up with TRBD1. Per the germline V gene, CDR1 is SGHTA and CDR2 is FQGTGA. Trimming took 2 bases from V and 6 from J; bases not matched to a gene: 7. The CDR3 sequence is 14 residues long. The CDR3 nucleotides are TGTGCCAGCAGCTTACAAAGACAGGGTGGCGAGCAGTACTTC. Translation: CASSLQRQGGEQYF.

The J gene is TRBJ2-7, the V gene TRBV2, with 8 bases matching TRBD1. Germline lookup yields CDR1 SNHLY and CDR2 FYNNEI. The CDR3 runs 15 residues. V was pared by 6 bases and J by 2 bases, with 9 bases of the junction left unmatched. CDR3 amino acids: CASREVEQGAYEQYF. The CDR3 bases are TGTGCCAGCAGAGAGGTAGAACAGGGGGCCTACGAGCAGTACTTC.

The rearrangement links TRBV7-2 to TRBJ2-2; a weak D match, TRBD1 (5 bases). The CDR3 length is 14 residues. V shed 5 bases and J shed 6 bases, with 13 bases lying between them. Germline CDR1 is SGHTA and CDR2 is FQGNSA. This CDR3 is CASSLLQGSGELFF. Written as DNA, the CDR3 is TGTGCCAGCAGCCTCCTCCAGGGATCCGGGGAGCTGTTTTTT.

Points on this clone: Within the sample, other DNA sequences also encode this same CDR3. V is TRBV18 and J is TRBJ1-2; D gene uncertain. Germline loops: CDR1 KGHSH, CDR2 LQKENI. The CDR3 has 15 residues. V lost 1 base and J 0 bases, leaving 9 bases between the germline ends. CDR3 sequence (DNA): TGTGCCAGCTCACCACGGCAGTCGTCTAACTATGGCTACACCTTC. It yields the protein CASSPRQSSNYGYTF.

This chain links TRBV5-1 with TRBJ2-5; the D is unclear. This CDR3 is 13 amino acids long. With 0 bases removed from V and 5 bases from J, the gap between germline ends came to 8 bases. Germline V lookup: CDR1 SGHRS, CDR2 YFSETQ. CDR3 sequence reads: CASSLDRPETQYF. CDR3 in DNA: TGCGCCAGCAGCTTGGACCGTCCCGAGACCCAGTACTTC.

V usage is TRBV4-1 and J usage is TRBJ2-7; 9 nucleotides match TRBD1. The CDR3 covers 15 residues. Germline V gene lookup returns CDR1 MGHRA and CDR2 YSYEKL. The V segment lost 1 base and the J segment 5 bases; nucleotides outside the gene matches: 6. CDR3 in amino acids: CASSQGTGTGNEQYF. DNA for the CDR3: TGCGCCAGCAGCCAAGGGACCGGGACAGGGAACGAGCAGTACTTC.

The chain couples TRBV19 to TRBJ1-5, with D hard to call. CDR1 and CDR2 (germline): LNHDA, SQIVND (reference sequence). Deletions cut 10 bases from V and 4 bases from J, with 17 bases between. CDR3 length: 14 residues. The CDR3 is CATEPKTGNQPQHF. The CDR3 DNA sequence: TGTGCCACGGAGCCGAAGACGGGAAATCAGCCCCAGCATTTT.

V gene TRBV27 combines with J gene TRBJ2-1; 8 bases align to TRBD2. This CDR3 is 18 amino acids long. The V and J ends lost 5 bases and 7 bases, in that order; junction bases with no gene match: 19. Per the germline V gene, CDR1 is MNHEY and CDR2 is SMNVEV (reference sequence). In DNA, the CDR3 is TGTGCCAGCAGTCCAAGTAAATGGCGGGCGCGGGGGGCAAATGAGCAGTTCTTC. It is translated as CASSPSKWRARGANEQFF.

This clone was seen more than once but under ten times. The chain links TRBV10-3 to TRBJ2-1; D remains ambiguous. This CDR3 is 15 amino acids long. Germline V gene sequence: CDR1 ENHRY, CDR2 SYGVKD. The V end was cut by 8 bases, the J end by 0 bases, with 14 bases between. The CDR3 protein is CAIRADLSSYNEQFF. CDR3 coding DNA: TGTGCCATCCGGGCGGACCTGAGCTCCTACAATGAGCAGTTCTTC.

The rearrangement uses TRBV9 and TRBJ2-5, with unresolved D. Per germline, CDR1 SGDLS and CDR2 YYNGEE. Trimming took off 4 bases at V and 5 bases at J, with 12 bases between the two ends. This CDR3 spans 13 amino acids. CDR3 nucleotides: TGTGCCAGCAGCCCAATAAACCGGGAGACCCAGTACTTC. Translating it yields CASSPINRETQYF.

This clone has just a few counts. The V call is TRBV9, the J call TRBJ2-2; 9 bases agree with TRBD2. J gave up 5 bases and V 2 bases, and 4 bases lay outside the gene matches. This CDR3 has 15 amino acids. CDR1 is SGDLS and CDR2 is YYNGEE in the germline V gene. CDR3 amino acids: CASSVAGGQTGELFF. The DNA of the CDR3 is TGTGCCAGCAGCGTCGCGGGGGGGCAAACCGGGGAGCTGTTTTTT.

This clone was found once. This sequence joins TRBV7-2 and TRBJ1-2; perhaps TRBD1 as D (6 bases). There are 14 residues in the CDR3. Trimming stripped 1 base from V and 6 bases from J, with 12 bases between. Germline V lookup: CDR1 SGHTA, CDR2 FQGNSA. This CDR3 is CASSLDRVGDGYTF. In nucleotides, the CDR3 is TGTGCCAGCAGCTTAGACAGGGTCGGGGATGGCTACACCTTC.

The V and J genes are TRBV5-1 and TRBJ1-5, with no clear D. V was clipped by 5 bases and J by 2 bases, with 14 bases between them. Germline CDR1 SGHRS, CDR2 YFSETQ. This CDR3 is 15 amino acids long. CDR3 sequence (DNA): TGCGCCAGCAGGCGTGGATCGGGTGGCAATCAGCCCCAGCATTTT. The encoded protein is CASRRGSGGNQPQHF. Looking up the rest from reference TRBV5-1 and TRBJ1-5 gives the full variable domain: KAGVTQTPRYLIKTRGQQVTLSCSPISGHRSVSWYQQTPGQGLQFLFEYFSETQRNKGNFPGRFSGRQFSNSRSEMNVSTLELGDSALYLCASRRGSGGNQPQHFGDGTRLSIL.

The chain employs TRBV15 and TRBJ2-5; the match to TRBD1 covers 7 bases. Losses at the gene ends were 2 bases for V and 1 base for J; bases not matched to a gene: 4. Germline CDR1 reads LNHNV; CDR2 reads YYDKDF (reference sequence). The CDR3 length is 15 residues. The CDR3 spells CATSRNRQGQETQYF. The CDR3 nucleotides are TGTGCCACCAGCAGAAATAGACAGGGCCAAGAGACCCAGTACTTC.

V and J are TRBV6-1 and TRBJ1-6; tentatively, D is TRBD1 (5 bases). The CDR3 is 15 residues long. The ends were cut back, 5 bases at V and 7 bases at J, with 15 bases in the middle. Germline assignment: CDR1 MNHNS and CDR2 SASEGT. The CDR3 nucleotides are TGTGCCAGCAGTCCCATGACAGCCGTCAATTCACCCCTCCACTTT. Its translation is CASSPMTAVNSPLHF.

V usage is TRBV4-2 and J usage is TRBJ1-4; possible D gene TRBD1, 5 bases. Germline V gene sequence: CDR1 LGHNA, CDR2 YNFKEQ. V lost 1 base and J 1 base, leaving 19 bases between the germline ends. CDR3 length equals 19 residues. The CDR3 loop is CASSQVYWGTGQTNEKLFF. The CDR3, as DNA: TGTGCCAGCAGCCAAGTATATTGGGGCACAGGTCAAACTAATGAAAAACTGTTTTTT.

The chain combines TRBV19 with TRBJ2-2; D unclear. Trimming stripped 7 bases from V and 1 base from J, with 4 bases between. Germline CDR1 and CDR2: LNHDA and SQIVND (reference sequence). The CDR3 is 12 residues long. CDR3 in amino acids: CASNWNTGELFF. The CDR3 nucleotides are TGTGCCAGTAATTGGAACACCGGGGAGCTGTTTTTT.

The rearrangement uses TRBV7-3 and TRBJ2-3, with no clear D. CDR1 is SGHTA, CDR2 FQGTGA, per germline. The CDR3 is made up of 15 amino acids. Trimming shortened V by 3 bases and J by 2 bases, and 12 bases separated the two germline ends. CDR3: CASSLGPPSTDTQYF. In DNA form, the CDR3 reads TGTGCCAGCAGCTTGGGCCCACCATCCACAGATACGCAGTATTTT. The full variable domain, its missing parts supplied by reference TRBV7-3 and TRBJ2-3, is GAGVSQTPSNKVTEKGKYVELRCDPISGHTALYWYRQSLGQGPEFLIYFQGTGAADDSGLPNDRFFAVRPEGSVSTLKIQRTERGDSAVYLCASSLGPPSTDTQYFGPGTRLTVL.

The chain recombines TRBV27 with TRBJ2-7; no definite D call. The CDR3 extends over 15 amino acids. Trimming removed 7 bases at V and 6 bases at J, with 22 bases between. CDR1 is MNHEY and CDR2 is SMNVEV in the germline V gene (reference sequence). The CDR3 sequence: CASTPRQPAMGEQYF. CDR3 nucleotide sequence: TGTGCCAGCACCCCCCGGCAGCCTGCCATGGGCGAGCAGTACTTC.

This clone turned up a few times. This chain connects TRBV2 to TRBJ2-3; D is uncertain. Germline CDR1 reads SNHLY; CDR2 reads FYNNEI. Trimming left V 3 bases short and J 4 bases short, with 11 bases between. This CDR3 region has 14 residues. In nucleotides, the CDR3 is TGTGCCAGCAGTGAGCAGGTACCCCCAGATACGCAGTATTTT. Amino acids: CASSEQVPPDTQYF. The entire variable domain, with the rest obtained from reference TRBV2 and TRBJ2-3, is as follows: EPEVTQTPSHQVTQMGQEVILRCVPISNHLYFYWYRQILGQKVEFLVSFYNNEISEKSEIFDDQFSVERPDGSNFTLKIRSTKLEDSAMYFCASSEQVPPDTQYFGPGTRLTVL.